This entry concerns a single T cell receptor (beta chain). The data were obtained in a study of blood T cell repertoires in COVID-19. Germline CDR1 and CDR2: MNHEY and SVGEGT. With 4 bases clipped from V and 2 bases from J, the junction kept 8 bases outside the gene matches. The CDR3 consists of 15 residues. Here immunoSEQ multiplex PCR was the method, and the copy in TCRdb shows in-frame clones only, minus some. This sample has about 300,000 clones, with just under 90% found just once. Sequencing used peripheral blood. This chain connects TRBV6-2 or TRBV6-3 to TRBJ2-7, with 7 bases aligning to TRBD1. This clonotype was obtained from a woman between 45 and 60 years old with COVID-19, enrolled during active disease. This chain's CDR3 is CASSSQTGQPYEQYF. The DNA of the CDR3 is TGTGCCAGCAGTTCCCAGACAGGGCAACCCTACGAGCAGTACTTC.